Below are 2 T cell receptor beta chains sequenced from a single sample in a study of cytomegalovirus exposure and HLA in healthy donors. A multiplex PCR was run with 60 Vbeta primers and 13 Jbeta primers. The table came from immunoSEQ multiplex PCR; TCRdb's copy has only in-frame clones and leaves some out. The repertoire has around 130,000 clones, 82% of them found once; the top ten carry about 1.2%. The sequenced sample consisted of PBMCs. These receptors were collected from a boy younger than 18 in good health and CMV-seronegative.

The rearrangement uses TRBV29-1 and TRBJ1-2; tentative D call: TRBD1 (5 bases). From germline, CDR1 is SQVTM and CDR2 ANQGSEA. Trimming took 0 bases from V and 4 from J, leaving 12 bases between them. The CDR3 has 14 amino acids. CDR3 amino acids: CSVEDHRSLYGYTF. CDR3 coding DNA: TGCAGCGTTGAAGATCACAGGAGCCTCTATGGCTACACCTTC.

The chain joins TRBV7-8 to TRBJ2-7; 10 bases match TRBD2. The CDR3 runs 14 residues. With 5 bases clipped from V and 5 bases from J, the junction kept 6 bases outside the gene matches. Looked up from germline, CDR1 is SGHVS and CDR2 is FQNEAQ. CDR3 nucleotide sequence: TGTGCCAGCAGCACTTCTAGCGGGAGCAACGAGCAGTACTTC. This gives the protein CASSTSSGSNEQYF. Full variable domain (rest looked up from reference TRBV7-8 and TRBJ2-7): GAGVSQSPRYKVAKRGQDVALRCDPISGHVSLFWYQQALGQGPEFLTYFQNEAQLDKSGLPSDRFFAERPEGSVSTLKIQRTQQEDSAVYLCASSTSSGSNEQYFGPGTRLTVT.